Here is one T cell receptor beta chain with its context. The antigen is not known. The sample originates from a study of monozygotic twins with inflammatory bowel disease. Molecular identifiers with 6-nucleotide sample barcodes were added during cDNA synthesis via template switching. Following a re-call of the 5' RACE reads, TCRdb has one entry per CDR3 protein and lacks DNA. The sample holds approximately 160,000 distinct CDR3 sequences. Study-wide results and caveats: Using the inverse Simpson index, IBD patients had lower TCRbeta diversity than healthy co-twins. None of the different T cell subtypes could be distinguished from one another. Comparison of concordant versus discordant twins revealed no difference in repertoire similarity, possibly due to limited power.

Germline V gene lookup returns CDR1 LNHDA and CDR2 SQIVND (reference sequence). This CDR3 region has 14 residues. Sequencing input: blood. The receptor comes from a human donor with ulcerative colitis or Crohn's disease, or a healthy co-twin of an affected twin (not recorded which). The genes are TRBV19 and TRBJ1-1. The CDR3 protein is CASSFNGLNTEAFF.